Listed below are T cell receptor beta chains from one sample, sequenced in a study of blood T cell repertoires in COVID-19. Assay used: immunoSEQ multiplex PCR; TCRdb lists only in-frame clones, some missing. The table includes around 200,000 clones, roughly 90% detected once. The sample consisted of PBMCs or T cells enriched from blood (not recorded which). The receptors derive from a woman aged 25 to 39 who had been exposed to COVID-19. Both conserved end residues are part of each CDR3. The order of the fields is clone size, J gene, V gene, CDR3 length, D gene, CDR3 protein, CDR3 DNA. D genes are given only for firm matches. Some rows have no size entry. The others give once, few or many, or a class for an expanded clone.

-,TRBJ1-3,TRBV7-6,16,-,CASSPVQGMKGNTIYF,TGTGCCAGCAGCCCAGTTCAGGGAATGAAAGGAAACACCATATATTTT
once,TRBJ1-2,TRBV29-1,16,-,CSVDQGRERDNYGYTF,TGCAGCGTTGATCAGGGCAGGGAAAGGGATAACTATGGCTACACCTTC
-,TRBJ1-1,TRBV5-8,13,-,CASSPDSFTEAFF,TGTGCCAGCAGCCCAGACAGTTTTACTGAAGCTTTCTTT
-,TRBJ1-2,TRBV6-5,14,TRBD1,CASSYDTGGYGYTF,TGTGCCAGCAGTTACGACACAGGGGGATATGGCTACACCTTC
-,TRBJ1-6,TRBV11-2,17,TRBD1,CASSLGGTGTDNSPLHF,TGTGCCAGCAGCTTAGGTGGGACAGGGACCGATAATTCACCCCTCCACTTT
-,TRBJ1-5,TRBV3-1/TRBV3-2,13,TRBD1,CASSQGTGQPQHF,TGTGCCAGCAGCCAGGGGACAGGTCAGCCCCAGCATTTT
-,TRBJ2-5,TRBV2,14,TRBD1,CASKGAGGAETQYF,TGTGCCAGCAAGGGGGCAGGGGGTGCAGAGACCCAGTACTTC
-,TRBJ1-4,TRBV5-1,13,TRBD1,CASGTEGREKLFF,TGCGCCAGCGGGACAGAGGGACGTGAAAAACTGTTTTTT
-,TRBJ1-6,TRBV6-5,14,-,CASRDSLFSSPLHF,TGTGCCAGCAGGGACTCGCTTTTCTCTTCACCCCTCCACTTT
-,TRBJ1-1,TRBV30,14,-,CAWGLGGGHTEAFF,TGTGCCTGGGGATTGGGAGGGGGGCACACTGAAGCTTTCTTT
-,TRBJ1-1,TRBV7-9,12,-,CASTNRVAEAFF,TGTGCCAGTACGAACAGGGTTGCTGAAGCTTTCTTT
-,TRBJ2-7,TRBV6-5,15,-,CASSPPNRQGGEQYF,TGTGCCAGCAGTCCCCCCAACAGACAGGGAGGCGAGCAGTACTTC
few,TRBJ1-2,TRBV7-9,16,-,CASTPSPSRGYYGYTF,TGTGCCAGCACTCCCTCCCCCTCAAGGGGTTACTATGGCTACACCTTC
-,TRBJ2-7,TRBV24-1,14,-,CATSDSTYSYEQYF,TGTGCCACCAGTGATTCCACCTACTCCTACGAGCAGTACTTC
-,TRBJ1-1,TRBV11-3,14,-,CASSPQEGNTEAFF,TGTGCCAGCAGCCCGCAGGAGGGGAACACTGAAGCTTTCTTT
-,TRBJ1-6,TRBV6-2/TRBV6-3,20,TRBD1,CASSYSKTGSLDSYNSPLHF,TGTGCCAGCAGTTACTCGAAGACAGGGAGCCTCGACTCCTATAATTCACCCCTCCACTTT
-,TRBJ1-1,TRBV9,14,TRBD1,CASSATGTNTEAFF,TGTGCCAGCAGCGCGACAGGGACGAACACTGAAGCTTTCTTT
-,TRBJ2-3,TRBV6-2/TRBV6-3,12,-,CASSLVTDTQYF,TGTGCCAGCAGTTTAGTCACAGATACGCAGTATTTT
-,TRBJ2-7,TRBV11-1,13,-,CASSFLRDYEQYF,TGTGCCAGCAGCTTTCTCCGCGACTACGAGCAGTACTTC
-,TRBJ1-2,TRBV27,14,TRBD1,CASSLIGTGGGYTF,TGTGCCAGCAGTTTAATTGGGACAGGGGGTGGCTACACCTTC
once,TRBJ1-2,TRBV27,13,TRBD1,CASSTDRGYGYTF,TGTGCCAGCAGCACTGACAGGGGGTATGGCTACACCTTC
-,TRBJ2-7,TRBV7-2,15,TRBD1,CASSGGTGSSYEQYF,TGTGCCAGCAGCGGTGGGACAGGGAGCTCCTACGAGCAGTACTTC
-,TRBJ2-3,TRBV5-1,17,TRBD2,CASSLAGTSGGPDTQYF,TGCGCCAGCAGCTTGGCCGGAACTAGCGGGGGACCGGATACGCAGTATTTT
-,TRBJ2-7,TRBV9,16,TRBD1,CASSVDAGTGTNEQYF,TGTGCCAGCAGCGTAGACGCCGGGACAGGGACCAACGAGCAGTACTTC
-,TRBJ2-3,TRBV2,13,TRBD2,CASRAGTSPPQYF,TGTGCCAGCAGAGCGGGAACCTCTCCACCGCAGTATTTT
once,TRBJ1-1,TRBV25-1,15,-,CASSEFGRAGTEAFF,TGTGCCAGCAGTGAATTCGGGAGGGCTGGCACTGAAGCTTTCTTT
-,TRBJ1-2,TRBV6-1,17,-,CASSEALLQPANYGYTF,TGTGCCAGCAGTGAAGCGCTTTTACAGCCGGCTAACTATGGCTACACCTTC
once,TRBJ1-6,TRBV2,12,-,CASRSVVSPLHF,TGTGCCAGCAGATCAGTGGTATCACCCCTCCACTTT
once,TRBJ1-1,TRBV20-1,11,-,CSALGQREAFF,TGCAGTGCTCTTGGACAACGCGAAGCTTTCTTT
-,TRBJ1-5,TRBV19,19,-,CASSITRGIGPVDFQPQHF,TGTGCCAGTAGTATAACTAGGGGGATCGGACCTGTAGATTTTCAGCCCCAGCATTTT
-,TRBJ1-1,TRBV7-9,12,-,CASKAGPRRLFF,TGTGCCAGCAAGGCGGGGCCGAGGCGCTTATTCTTT
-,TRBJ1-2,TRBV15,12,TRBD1,CATSRDDRETTF,TGTGCCACCAGCAGAGACGACAGGGAAACCACCTTC
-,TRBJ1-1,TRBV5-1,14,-,CASASGGSNTEAFF,TGCGCCAGCGCCTCTGGCGGATCGAACACTGAAGCTTTCTTT
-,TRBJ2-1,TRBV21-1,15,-,CASSKVRGGYNEQFF,TGTGCCAGCAGCAAAGTTAGGGGGGGGTACAATGAGCAGTTCTTC
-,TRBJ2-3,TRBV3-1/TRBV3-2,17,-,CASSHDPLTGNTDTQYF,TGTGCCAGCAGCCATGACCCCCTCACCGGGAACACAGATACGCAGTATTTT
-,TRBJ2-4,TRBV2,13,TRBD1,CASNGDRGNIQYF,TGTGCCAGCAATGGGGACAGGGGGAACATTCAGTACTTC
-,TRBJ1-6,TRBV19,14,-,CASKGQSSNSPLHF,TGTGCCAGTAAGGGACAATCCAGTAATTCACCCCTCCACTTT
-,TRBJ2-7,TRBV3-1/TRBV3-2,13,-,CASSQGRRMEQYF,TGTGCCAGCAGCCAAGGACGGAGAATGGAGCAGTACTTC
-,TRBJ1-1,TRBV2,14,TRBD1,CASTGTAYNTEAFF,TGTGCCAGCACCGGGACAGCTTATAACACTGAAGCTTTCTTT
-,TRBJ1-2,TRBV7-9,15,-,CASSPDNNPYYGYTF,TGTGCCAGCAGCCCCGACAACAACCCTTACTATGGCTACACCTTC
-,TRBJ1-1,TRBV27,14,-,CASRLIGGNTEAFF,TGTGCCAGCAGACTAATCGGGGGTAACACTGAAGCTTTCTTT
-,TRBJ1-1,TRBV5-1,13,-,CASSMKGDTEAFF,TGCGCCAGCAGTATGAAGGGGGACACTGAAGCTTTCTTT
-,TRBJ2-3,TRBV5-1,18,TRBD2,CASSWRTSGGPTSYTQYF,TGCGCCAGCAGCTGGCGGACTAGCGGGGGCCCTACTTCATATACGCAGTATTTT
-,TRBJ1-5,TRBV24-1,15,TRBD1,CATSDSTQGTQPQHF,TGTGCCACCAGTGATTCTACACAGGGGACCCAGCCCCAGCATTTT
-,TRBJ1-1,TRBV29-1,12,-,CSVGGLNTEAFF,TGCAGCGTTGGCGGTTTGAACACTGAAGCTTTCTTT
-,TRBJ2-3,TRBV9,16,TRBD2,CASSVGTSGGTDTQYF,TGTGCCAGCAGCGTGGGGACTAGCGGCGGCACAGATACGCAGTATTTT
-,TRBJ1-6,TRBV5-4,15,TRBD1,CASSASGQQNSPLHF,TGTGCCAGCAGCGCCTCGGGACAGCAGAATTCACCCCTCCACTTT
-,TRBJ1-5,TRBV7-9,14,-,CASSLGQSNQPQHF,TGTGCCAGCAGCCTGGGGCAGTCCAATCAGCCCCAGCATTTT
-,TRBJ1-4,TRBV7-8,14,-,CASSRGATNEKLFF,TGTGCCAGCAGCCGCGGTGCAACTAATGAAAAACTGTTTTTT
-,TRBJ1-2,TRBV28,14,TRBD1,CASSLGGQGGVYTF,TGTGCCAGCAGTTTGGGCGGACAGGGCGGGGTATACACCTTC
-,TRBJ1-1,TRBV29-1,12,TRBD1,CSVDRGGAEAFF,TGCAGCGTCGACAGGGGGGGGGCTGAAGCTTTCTTT
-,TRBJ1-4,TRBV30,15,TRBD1,CAWSAWDRINEKLFF,TGTGCCTGGAGTGCCTGGGACAGGATTAATGAAAAACTGTTTTTT
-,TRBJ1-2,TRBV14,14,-,CASSPNPANYGYTF,TGTGCCAGCAGCCCCAATCCAGCTAACTATGGCTACACCTTC
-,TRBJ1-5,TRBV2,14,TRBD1,CASHPGQLNQPQHF,TGTGCCAGCCACCCGGGACAGCTCAATCAGCCCCAGCATTTT
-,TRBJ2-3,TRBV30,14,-,CAWSPGMGTDTQYF,TGTGCCTGGTCCCCAGGGATGGGCACAGATACGCAGTATTTT